The next 8 T cell receptor beta chains were all read from a single sample in a study of blood T cell repertoires in COVID-19. The assay was immunoSEQ multiplex PCR, and TCRdb's table has in-frame clones only and misses some. The data show approximately 180,000 clones, approximately 83% seen once. Sequenced: peripheral blood. The receptor set was obtained from a human donor with active or convalescent COVID-19. The donor label of this sample is uncertain.

The V and J genes are TRBV9 and TRBJ1-1; D may be TRBD1 (6 bases). The V gene's germline CDR1 is SGDLS and CDR2 YYNGEE. V lost 6 bases and J lost 5, with 14 bases in between. CDR3 length equals 13 residues. CDR3 loop: CASMDSQGTEAFF. DNA of the CDR3: TGTGCCAGCATGGACAGTCAAGGGACTGAAGCTTTCTTT.

The J gene is TRBJ1-2, the V gene TRBV27; TRBD1 matches at 7 bases. The CDR3 is made up of 15 amino acids. Germline-derived CDR1 and CDR2 are MNHEY and SMNVEV (reference sequence). Trimming removed 5 bases from V and 1 base from J; junction bases left unmatched: 7. CDR3 sequence (DNA): TGTGCCAGCAGTAGCGGTCAGGGGGGTAACTATGGCTACACCTTC. Amino acids: CASSSGQGGNYGYTF.

This rearrangement joins TRBV7-9 to TRBJ1-4; D unclear. Deletions cut 7 bases from V and 6 bases from J, with 15 bases between. CDR3 length: 14 amino acids. In germline, CDR1 is SEHNR, CDR2 FQNEAQ (reference sequence). The CDR3 loop is CASTNRGLDEKLFF. The CDR3 region has the DNA TGTGCCAGCACAAACAGAGGGCTGGATGAAAAACTGTTTTTT.

The chain joins TRBV30 to TRBJ1-1; TRBD1 matches 9 bases. Trimming cost V 0 bases and J 5 bases; bases outside gene matches: 1. The germline V gene has CDR1 GTSNPN and CDR2 SVGIG (reference sequence). CDR3 length: 13 residues. CDR3 protein: CAWSVGTGTEAFF. The CDR3 DNA is TGTGCCTGGAGTGTTGGGACAGGGACTGAAGCTTTCTTT.

This clone came up a few times. This chain uses TRBV5-6 with TRBJ2-7; TRBD1 matches 9 bases. The V segment lost 3 bases and the J segment 9 bases; nucleotides outside the gene matches: 16. CDR3 size: 16 residues. Germline CDR1 SGHDT, CDR2 YYEEEE. The CDR3 DNA follows: TGTGCCAGCAGCTCCGGGACAGGGACCCCCGCTATAACGCAGTACTTC. Translated: CASSSGTGTPAITQYF.

V and J are TRBV2 and TRBJ2-2; D perhaps matches TRBD1 (5 bases). CDR1 and CDR2 (germline): SNHLY, FYNNEI. The CDR3 has 12 amino acids. V dropped 6 bases and J dropped 8 bases, with 10 bases sitting between them. CDR3: CASRAGKGELFF. CDR3 in DNA: TGTGCCAGCAGGGCAGGGAAAGGGGAGCTGTTTTTT.

The V and J genes are TRBV3-1 (or the pseudogene TRBV3-2) and TRBJ2-6, with a tentative D call TRBD1 (5 bases). Trimming cost V 0 bases and J 0 bases, with 15 bases left between them. The CDR3 is 19 residues long. The germline gives CDR1 LGHDT, CDR2 YNNKEL (reference sequence). CDR3 protein: CASSQDWGSFRSGANVLTF. CDR3 sequence (DNA): TGTGCCAGCAGCCAAGATTGGGGCAGTTTTCGCTCTGGGGCCAACGTCCTGACTTTC.

The genes are TRBV6-5 and TRBJ1-5, with D unclear. V lost 4 bases to trimming and J lost 6 bases, with 13 bases between them. This CDR3 region has 14 residues. The V gene's germline CDR1 is MNHEY and CDR2 SVGAGI. The CDR3 reads CASSSSGRAQPQHF. As DNA, the CDR3 is TGTGCCAGCAGTTCTTCCGGGAGGGCTCAGCCCCAGCATTTT.